Sequencing of this T cell receptor beta chain was carried out in a study of shared clonotypes between healthy human individuals. Details on this clone: Its specificity is unknown.

Whole-study results and caveats: Donors were few, which limited the genetic and exposure-history diversity represented. Measured sharing among donors was expected to vary with sequencing depth.

Germline-derived CDR1 and CDR2 are MNHEY and SMNVEV (reference sequence). This CDR3 region has 16 residues. Unmatched junction bases numbered 12, after V lost 7 bases and J lost 2 bases. The split of CD4+ cells yielded CD45RA+ naive and CD45RA-negative memory subsets. Each cell subset's genomic DNA was divided evenly among several immunoSEQ plates. The method was immunoSEQ multiplex PCR; TCRdb's version includes in-frame clones alone and lacks a portion of them. Of some 1,600,000 clones in the sample, nearly 99% were seen once. The TCR originated in a man aged 30 to 45 in good health. The sequenced sample consisted of naive CD4+ T cells sorted from blood. Subset denoted: CD45RA+ positively selected. The chain employs TRBV27 and TRBJ2-7; 9 bases fit TRBD1. The CDR3 DNA reads as TGTGCCAGCAAGGACAGGGGAACTTTCAGGACCTACGAGCAGTACTTC. Its protein product is CASKDRGTFRTYEQYF.